The sequence of this T cell receptor (beta chain) was determined in a study of CD8 T cells in Susac syndrome. Random hexamers were used to reverse transcribe roughly 0.5 to 1 ug of RNA. TCR beta CDR3 was amplified by immunoSEQ multiplex PCR. This amplification extended across 54 Vbeta and 13 Jbeta segments. TCRdb re-derived calls from the immunoSEQ multiplex PCR reads in MiXCR, one entry per CDR3 protein. The sample lists around 230,000 distinct CDR3 sequences, about 95% occurring once. J lost 9 bases, V lost 8 bases, and 13 bases had no gene match. CDR3 length: 15 amino acids. Germline CDR1 is SGHTA and CDR2 is FQGNSA.

The source of this sequence is a human donor with Susac syndrome. The V gene is TRBV7-2, the J gene TRBJ2-1; 10 bases map to TRBD2. Sequencing input: CD4+ T cells from PBMCs. The CDR3 loop reads CASRRLEREGPEQFF. In DNA, the CDR3 is TGTGCCAGCCGTCGGTTGGAGCGGGAGGGCCCTGAGCAGTTCTTC.